Detailed here is one T cell receptor (beta chain). The TCR library protocol attached unique molecular identifiers to the individual cDNA molecules. In TCRdb, the 5' RACE reads were re-called with MiXCR into one record per CDR3 protein. This sample has about 76,000 distinct CDR3 sequences, with approximately 10% found just once. These data are taken from a study of early T cells in non-severe SARS-CoV-2 infection. Study-wide context: Chains from this unsorted whole-blood bulk RNA could not be paired.

Specimen: whole blood. This TCR was recovered from an adult who was a healthcare worker with PCR-confirmed SARS-CoV-2 infection or an uninfected control (not recorded which).

CDR3 protein: CASRGQFNQPQHF. CDR3 nucleotides: TGTGCCAGCAGGGGACAATTCAATCAGCCCCAGCATTTT. V and J are TRBV2 and TRBJ1-5, with D maybe TRBD1 (6 bases). The CDR3 spans 13 residues. Germline CDR1 reads SNHLY; CDR2 reads FYNNEI. V dropped 6 bases and J dropped 3 bases, with 9 bases sitting between them. The full variable domain, rest sourced from reference TRBV2 and TRBJ1-5, is EPEVTQTPSHQVTQMGQEVILRCVPISNHLYFYWYRQILGQKVEFLVSFYNNEISEKSEIFDDQFSVERPDGSNFTLKIRSTKLEDSAMYFCASRGQFNQPQHFGDGTRLSIL.